This T cell receptor beta chain was recorded in a study of blood T cell repertoires in COVID-19. Study-wide background: COVID-19 samples from acute and convalescent phases originated in the United States, Italy and Spain. Sources were T cells, B-cell-depleted T cells, or PBMCs; the material itself was cDNA or gDNA.

As processed by the authors: Estimation of nucleated cell counts relied on the amplification of reference gene primers. The data were produced by immunoSEQ multiplex PCR, yet TCRdb's version contains in-frame clones alone and is incomplete. Clone size and the V and J calls come from that table; the DNA yielded D and trimming. The data hold more than 95,000 clones, with around 76% observed a single time. The CDR3 has 14 residues. Germline loops: CDR1 SQVTM, CDR2 ANQGSEA. With V trimmed by 6 bases and J by 6 bases, 12 bases remained unmatched. The sequenced material came from peripheral blood. This sequence was found in a woman aged 70-85 years with acute or convalescent COVID-19. This chain uses TRBV29-1 with TRBJ1-2, with 8 bases lining up with TRBD1. The CDR3 is CSVGGGQATDGYTF. The CDR3 bases are TGCAGCGTGGGGGGGGGACAGGCTACAGATGGCTACACCTTC. The complete variable domain, with remaining parts taken from reference TRBV29-1 and TRBJ1-2, reads SAVISQKPSRDICQRGTSLTIQCQVDSQVTMMFWYRQQPGQSLTLIATANQGSEATYESGFVIDKFPISRPNLTFSTLTVSNMSPEDSSIYLCSVGGGQATDGYTFGSGTRLTVV.